This entry lists 30 T cell receptor beta chains sequenced from one sample in a study of cytomegalovirus exposure and HLA in healthy donors. PCR was performed using 60 Vbeta and 13 Jbeta primers. Here immunoSEQ multiplex PCR was the method, and the copy in TCRdb shows in-frame clones only, minus some. The table lists roughly 170,000 clones, approximately 82% of them singletons. Sample: PBMCs. Every receptor here comes from a young woman in good health and CMV-seronegative.

This chain links TRBV11-2 with TRBJ2-3, with 7 bases identical to TRBD2. This CDR3 is built from 18 residues. Trimming cost V 1 base and J 2 bases; bases outside gene matches: 12. CDR1 and CDR2 from the germline V gene are SGHAT and FQNNGV. The CDR3 spells CASSLGTTRGVLTDTQYF. The CDR3 DNA sequence: TGTGCCAGCAGCTTAGGTACCACACGGGGGGTTCTCACAGATACGCAGTATTTT.

The V call is TRBV21-1, the J call TRBJ2-5; the table calls TRBD2, which could not be checked here. TRBV21-1 is shown as a pseudogene. There are 15 residues in the CDR3. The CDR3 nucleotides are TGTGCCAGCAGTACTAGCGGGAGGGATGAGGAGACCCAGTACTTC. It is translated as CASSTSGRDEETQYF.

The chain uses TRBV5-4 and TRBJ1-2; the match to TRBD1 covers 8 bases. This CDR3 has 14 amino acids. From germline, CDR1 is SGHNT and CDR2 YYREEE (reference sequence). V shed 0 bases and J 7 bases; nucleotides not matched to a gene: 5. CDR3 nucleotide sequence: TGTGCCAGCAGCTTGGTCCCAGGGGGCGGTGGCTACACCTTC. Protein sequence: CASSLVPGGGGYTF.

A few counts support this clone. V usage is TRBV23-1 and J usage is TRBJ2-7; 7 positions agree with TRBD2. TRBV23-1 counts as an open reading frame of uncertain function. The CDR3 totals 14 residues. J gave up 4 bases and V 5 bases, and 8 bases lay outside the gene matches. The CDR3 DNA follows: TGCGCCAGCAGTGTCCGGGAGGCCGCTTACGAGCAGTACTTC. Translation: CASSVREAAYEQYF.

J is TRBJ2-3 and V is TRBV7-3; no clear D gene. V gave up 0 bases and J gave up 1 base, with 5 bases separating them. The CDR3 runs to 14 residues. Germline CDR1 reads SGHTA; CDR2 reads FQGTGA. CDR3 residues: CASSLTRGTDTQYF. Written as DNA, the CDR3 is TGTGCCAGCAGCTTAACTCGAGGCACAGATACGCAGTATTTT.

V and J are TRBV4-3 and TRBJ1-2; the match to TRBD1 covers 7 bases. After removal of 1 base from V and 0 bases from J, the junction contained 8 bases not matched to a gene. Germline-derived CDR1 and CDR2 are LGHNA and YSLEER. CDR3 length: 17 residues. CDR3 nucleotides: TGCGCCAGCAGCCAAGCATCCCGGGACAGTGCTAACTATGGCTACACCTTC. Its protein is CASSQASRDSANYGYTF.

In this sample, this clone turned up once. The J gene is TRBJ2-2, the V gene TRBV27; 8 nucleotides align to TRBD2. The CDR3 sequence is 15 residues long. The V and J ends lost 3 bases and 1 base, in that order; junction bases with no gene match: 1. Germline V lookup: CDR1 MNHEY, CDR2 SMNVEV (reference sequence). As DNA, the CDR3 is TGTGCCAGCAGTTTTCTAGCGGGGAACACCGGGGAGCTGTTTTTT. Amino acids: CASSFLAGNTGELFF.

The chain couples TRBV7-9 to TRBJ2-1; TRBD2 aligns across 12 bases. With V trimmed by 7 bases and J by 6 bases, 10 bases remained unmatched. The germline CDR1 and CDR2 sequences are SEHNR and FQNEAQ (reference sequence). The CDR3 runs 16 residues. The CDR3, as DNA: TGTGCCAGCACCTTCGAAGGACTAGCGGGGTTCAATGAGCAGTTCTTC. Its protein product is CASTFEGLAGFNEQFF.

CDR3 sequence: CASSFDVANSPTYNSPLHF. The CDR3, as DNA: TGTGCCAGCAGTTTCGACGTCGCGAACAGTCCGACCTATAATTCACCCCTCCACTTT. This sequence joins TRBV28 and TRBJ1-6; D gene uncertain. The CDR3 runs 19 residues. V dropped 3 bases and J dropped 2 bases, with 20 bases sitting between them. From germline, CDR1 is MDHEN and CDR2 SYDVKM.

V usage is TRBV19 and J usage is TRBJ2-4, with a weak D call TRBD1 (6 bases). V lost 3 bases, J lost 6 bases, and 12 bases lay in between. The CDR3 sequence is 14 residues long. CDR1 is LNHDA and CDR2 is SQIVND in the germline V gene (reference sequence). The CDR3 loop reads CASSISGAGNIQYF. The CDR3 DNA is TGTGCCAGTAGTATCTCAGGGGCGGGAAACATTCAGTACTTC.

The chain joins TRBV30 to TRBJ2-7; tentatively, D is TRBD1 (6 bases). V dropped 0 bases and J dropped 2 bases, with 11 bases sitting between them. The CDR3 totals 14 residues. Germline CDR1 reads GTSNPN; CDR2 reads SVGIG (reference sequence). CDR3 sequence reads: CAWSVGGFAYEQYF. For the CDR3, the DNA is TGTGCCTGGAGTGTAGGGGGATTCGCCTACGAGCAGTACTTC.

This clone has a single count. The V and J genes are TRBV19 and TRBJ1-5; 8 bases are a match to TRBD1. Looked up from germline, CDR1 is LNHDA and CDR2 is SQIVND (reference sequence). The length of the CDR3 is 17 residues. V shed 6 bases, J shed 1 base, and the junction held 11 bases outside the gene matches. CDR3 nucleotides: TGTGCCAGTAGCGACTCAGGACAGGGTTCGAGCAATCAGCCCCAGCATTTT. Translation gives CASSDSGQGSSNQPQHF.

This clone was counted once. The V gene is TRBV7-8, the J gene TRBJ2-5, with D possibly being TRBD1 (6 bases). Per germline, CDR1 SGHVS and CDR2 FQNEAQ. This CDR3 contains 15 residues. With 1 base removed from V and 5 bases from J, the gap between germline ends came to 14 bases. CDR3 nucleotides: TGTGCCAGCAGCTTAGACAGGGCAAGGTCCGAGACCCAGTACTTC. Its protein product is CASSLDRARSETQYF.

The V gene is TRBV4-1, the J gene TRBJ2-2; TRBD2 matches at 11 bases. With 3 bases clipped from V and 1 base from J, the junction kept 4 bases outside the gene matches. Per germline, CDR1 MGHRA and CDR2 YSYEKL. CDR3 length: 17 residues. The CDR3 here is CASSQSLAGVNTGELFF. The CDR3 DNA reads as TGCGCCAGCAGCCAGTCACTAGCGGGAGTGAACACCGGGGAGCTGTTTTTT.

This chain connects TRBV11-2 to TRBJ1-1, with TRBD1 identical over 7 bases. CDR1 and CDR2 from the germline V gene are SGHAT and FQNNGV. The CDR3 length is 14 residues. V dropped 4 bases and J dropped 2; count of bases not matched to a gene: 4. The CDR3 loop reads CASSSRQGNTEAFF. DNA of the CDR3: TGTGCCAGCAGCTCAAGACAGGGAAACACTGAAGCTTTCTTT. The whole variable domain, filled in from reference TRBV11-2 and TRBJ1-1, reads EAGVAQSPRYKIIEKRQSVAFWCNPISGHATLYWYQQILGQGPKLLIQFQNNGVVDDSQLPKDRFSAERLKGVDSTLKIQPAKLEDSAVYLCASSSRQGNTEAFFGQGTRLTVV.

Comments on this clone: Germline is not matched at one junction end, which may reflect a read error. The J gene is TRBJ1-2, the V gene TRBV5-6, with a tentative D call TRBD1 (6 bases). Germline values: CDR1 SGHDT, CDR2 YYEEEE. The CDR3 consists of 16 residues. CDR3 sequence (DNA): TGTGTCAGCAGCTCCGACGTCCGGGGGGCTAGGTATGGCTACACCTTC. Translated, it gives CVSSSDVRGARYGYTF.

The chain recombines TRBV10-1 with TRBJ2-5, with 7 bases fitting TRBD1. The V segment lost 6 bases and the J segment 1 base; nucleotides outside the gene matches: 2. The CDR3 covers 13 residues. The V gene's germline CDR1 is WNHNN and CDR2 SYGVQD (reference sequence). The CDR3 nucleotides are TGCGCCAGCAGCGACAGGGTCCAAGAGACCCAGTACTTC. Its protein is CASSDRVQETQYF.

The CDR3 protein is CASNPRDSYNSPLHF. DNA for the CDR3: TGTGCCAGCAACCCCCGGGACAGCTATAATTCACCCCTCCACTTT. This chain joins TRBV28 and TRBJ1-6; 7 bases agree with TRBD1. After removal of 7 bases from V and 3 bases from J, the junction contained 6 bases not matched to a gene. The CDR3 has 15 residues. Germline V gives CDR1 MDHEN, CDR2 SYDVKM.

The chain joins TRBV4-1 to TRBJ2-5, with a weak D call TRBD2 (6 bases). This CDR3 is built from 12 residues. Germline V gene data show CDR1 as MGHRA and CDR2 as YSYEKL. The V end was cut by 4 bases, the J end by 4 bases, with 7 bases between. CDR3 loop: CASSPAGETQYF. Here the CDR3 DNA reads TGCGCCAGCAGCCCAGCGGGAGAGACCCAGTACTTC.

This clone was counted only a few times. The V call is TRBV5-4, the J call TRBJ1-2; 8 positions agree with TRBD1. The germline gives CDR1 SGHNT, CDR2 YYREEE (reference sequence). The CDR3 extends over 14 amino acids. Trimming cost V 3 bases and J 4 bases; bases outside gene matches: 5. The CDR3 loop reads CASSSPGGSYGYTF. In DNA, the CDR3 is TGTGCCAGCAGCTCCCCAGGGGGCAGCTATGGCTACACCTTC.

The gene calls are TRBV9 and TRBJ2-5, with 10 bases lining up with TRBD1. This CDR3 has 15 amino acids. Germline V gene lookup returns CDR1 SGDLS and CDR2 YYNGEE. J lost 4 bases, V lost 3 bases, and 6 bases had no gene match. The chain's CDR3 is CASSGGTGVGETQYF. The DNA of the CDR3 is TGTGCCAGCAGCGGGGGGACAGGGGTTGGAGAGACCCAGTACTTC.

The chain has TRBV7-2 and TRBJ1-5; D is ambiguous. The CDR3 has 14 amino acids. The germline CDR1 and CDR2 sequences are SGHTA and FQGNSA. The germline V and J ends were trimmed by 5 bases and 2 bases, with 10 bases remaining between them. Here the CDR3 reads CASSQNPGNQPQHF. For the CDR3, the DNA is TGTGCCAGCAGCCAGAATCCAGGCAATCAGCCCCAGCATTTT.

This sequence joins TRBV28 and TRBJ1-5, with D maybe TRBD1 (5 bases). With 6 bases removed from V and 7 bases from J, the gap between germline ends came to 13 bases. The length of the CDR3 is 13 residues. CDR1 and CDR2 (germline): MDHEN, SYDVKM. Written as DNA, the CDR3 is TGTGCCAGCAGCACTGTCGGGGGGCAGCCCCAGCATTTT. The encoded protein is CASSTVGGQPQHF.

The chain's CDR3 is CSVEAGTSSGNTIYF. For the CDR3, the DNA is TGCAGCGTTGAAGCCGGGACAAGCTCTGGAAACACCATATATTTT. V is TRBV29-1 and J is TRBJ1-3; D may be TRBD1 (6 bases). The V end lost 1 base, the J end lost 0 bases, and 10 bases lay between the germline ends. CDR1 is SQVTM and CDR2 is ANQGSEA in the germline V gene. The CDR3 contains 15 residues.

This clone was seen once. This rearrangement joins TRBV4-1 to TRBJ1-4, with 10 bases that match TRBD1. This CDR3 spans 16 amino acids. Germline V gives CDR1 MGHRA, CDR2 YSYEKL. Trimming at V came to 3 bases and at J to 5 bases, leaving 6 bases not matched to a gene. The CDR3 DNA is TGCGCCAGCAGCCATGTACCGGGACAGGGGAATGAAAAACTGTTTTTT. Translated: CASSHVPGQGNEKLFF.

This clone has a single count. This chain connects TRBV5-6 to TRBJ2-1, with TRBD1 matching over 10 bases. From germline, CDR1 is SGHDT and CDR2 YYEEEE. The CDR3 contains 15 residues. V trimming: 4 bases; J trimming: 9 bases; junction bases outside the gene matches: 10. As DNA, the CDR3 is TGTGCCAGCAGCAGAGACAGGGGGCGAAAAACTGAGCAGTTCTTC. Translation gives CASSRDRGRKTEQFF. The full variable domain, with the rest looked up from reference TRBV5-6 and TRBJ2-1, is DAGVTQSPTHLIKTRGQQVTLRCSPKSGHDTVSWYQQALGQGPQFIFQYYEEEERQRGNFPDRFSGHQFPNYSSELNVNALLLGDSALYLCASSRDRGRKTEQFFGPGTRLTVL.

On this clone itself: The junction shows a germline mismatch at one end, possibly a read error. This sequence joins TRBV7-9 and TRBJ2-4; weak D call: TRBD2 (6 bases). The CDR3 runs 15 residues. Germline CDR1 reads SEHNR; CDR2 reads FQNEAQ (reference sequence). The chain's CDR3 is CSSSFSPGEQDIQYF. The CDR3 DNA sequence: TGTTCCAGCAGCTTCAGTCCGGGGGAGCAGGACATTCAGTACTTC.

V gene TRBV27 combines with J gene TRBJ2-1; a possible D gene is TRBD2 (6 bases). This CDR3 is built from 12 residues. Trimming cost V 6 bases and J 5 bases, with 8 bases left between them. Germline-derived CDR1 and CDR2 are MNHEY and SMNVEV (reference sequence). CDR3 amino acids: CASRDYNNEQFF. Here the CDR3 DNA reads TGTGCCAGCAGGGACTACAACAATGAGCAGTTCTTC.

The J gene is TRBJ2-2, the V gene TRBV7-6; 8 bases agree with TRBD2. CDR3 size: 16 residues. V dropped 6 bases and J dropped 2; count of bases not matched to a gene: 8. CDR1 and CDR2 from the germline V gene are SGHVS and FNYEAQ. CDR3 protein: CASSDRGGLNTGELFF. The CDR3 DNA is TGTGCCAGCAGTGACCGGGGGGGCCTAAACACCGGGGAGCTGTTTTTT.

The CDR3, as DNA: TGTGCCAGCTCGACAGGGCTTTCTAATGAAAAACTGTTTTTT. Encoded protein: CASSTGLSNEKLFF. The J gene is TRBJ1-4, the V gene TRBV27; TRBD1 matches 7 bases. CDR1 and CDR2 (germline): MNHEY, SMNVEV (reference sequence). The CDR3 loop spans 14 amino acids. V trimming: 8 bases; J trimming: 3 bases; junction bases outside the gene matches: 6.